These 27 T cell receptor beta chains were sequenced from one sample in a study of blood T cell repertoires in COVID-19. Assay used: immunoSEQ multiplex PCR; TCRdb lists only in-frame clones, some missing. The sample has 250,000 to 300,000 clones, 91% seen once. The sequenced material came from PBMCs or T cells enriched from blood (not recorded which). The receptors were sampled from a human donor in a cohort exposed to, infected with or recovered from COVID-19 (not recorded which). The donor label of this sample is uncertain.

This clone was observed once. The V gene is TRBV15, the J gene TRBJ2-1; 13 bases line up with TRBD2. The CDR3 spans 19 residues. Germline CDR1 and CDR2: LNHNV and YYDKDF (reference sequence). V lost 0 bases to trimming and J lost 0 bases; unmatched junction nucleotides: 5. The CDR3 is CATSRDRTSGGPSYNEQFF. As DNA, the CDR3 is TGTGCCACCAGCAGAGACAGGACTAGCGGGGGCCCCTCCTACAATGAGCAGTTCTTC.

This chain uses TRBV27 with TRBJ1-5; 8 bases are shared with TRBD1. Germline loops: CDR1 MNHEY, CDR2 SMNVEV (reference sequence). This CDR3 has 15 amino acids. The ends lost 2 bases at V and 6 bases at J; junction bases unmatched: 6. The DNA for the CDR3 is TGTGCCAGCAGTTTACGGCCAGGGGGCTTTCAGCCCCAGCATTTT. Protein sequence: CASSLRPGGFQPQHF.

The chain couples TRBV29-1 to TRBJ1-2; 7 positions agree with TRBD1. V dropped 6 bases and J dropped 5; count of bases not matched to a gene: 6. Germline CDR1 is SQVTM and CDR2 is ANQGSEA. The CDR3 sequence is 12 residues long. The CDR3 is CSVQGEFYGYTF. The CDR3, as DNA: TGCAGCGTCCAGGGGGAGTTTTATGGCTACACCTTC.

The rearrangement links TRBV3-1 (or the pseudogene TRBV3-2) to TRBJ2-2; 8 positions match TRBD1. The CDR3 spans 14 residues. Unmatched junction bases numbered 13, after V lost 11 bases and J lost 8 bases. Germline V gives CDR1 LGHDT, CDR2 YNNKEL (reference sequence). CDR3 loop: CASTPRGQIGELFF. The CDR3 DNA is TGTGCCTCGACCCCCAGGGGGCAGATTGGGGAGCTGTTTTTT.

The J gene is TRBJ2-7, the V gene TRBV18; D is unresolved. Trimming took 6 bases from V and 3 from J, leaving 18 bases between them. Germline values: CDR1 KGHSH, CDR2 LQKENI. CDR3 length: 15 amino acids. In DNA, the CDR3 is TGTGCCAGCTCCCTGAGAGAATCCGTTATCTACGAGCAGTACTTC. Translation: CASSLRESVIYEQYF.

This chain links TRBV11-2 with TRBJ2-7; tentative D call: TRBD1 (5 bases). Trimming shortened V by 5 bases and J by 5 bases, and 13 bases separated the two germline ends. Germline CDR1 SGHAT, CDR2 FQNNGV. The CDR3 extends over 13 amino acids. The CDR3 sequence is CASSMGQPNEQYF. CDR3 nucleotide sequence: TGTGCCAGCAGCATGGGGCAACCGAACGAGCAGTACTTC.

V usage is TRBV5-5 and J usage is TRBJ1-2; TRBD1 matches 8 bases. CDR3 length equals 15 residues. Germline CDR1 is SGHKS and CDR2 is YYEKEE (reference sequence). Trimming took 6 bases from V and 8 from J; bases not matched to a gene: 15. The CDR3 protein is CASNDRGGLLGGYTF. CDR3 nucleotide sequence: TGTGCCAGCAACGACAGGGGCGGTTTATTGGGCGGCTACACCTTC.

The chain is built from TRBV30 and TRBJ1-4; D remains unclear. The V and J ends lost 4 bases and 4 bases respectively, with 13 bases between them. This CDR3 is 14 amino acids long. The germline CDR1 and CDR2 sequences are GTSNPN and SVGIG (reference sequence). The CDR3 DNA sequence: TGTGCCTGGACCTCCGGCGGAATTAATGAAAAACTGTTTTTT. Translation gives CAWTSGGINEKLFF. The full variable domain, in which reference TRBV30 and TRBJ1-4 provide the parts outside the CDR3, is SQTIHQWPATLVQPVGSPLSLECTVEGTSNPNLYWYRQAAGRGLQLLFYSVGIGQISSEVPQNLSASRPQDRQFILSSKKLLLSDSGFYLCAWTSGGINEKLFFGSGTQLSVL.

The chain uses TRBV24-1 and TRBJ2-5; D is unresolved. The CDR3 consists of 13 residues. Germline V lookup: CDR1 KGHDR, CDR2 SFDVKD. V gave up 9 bases and J gave up 2 bases, with 12 bases separating them. The CDR3 region is CATAFGPQETQYF. The CDR3 region has the DNA TGTGCCACCGCCTTCGGTCCTCAAGAGACCCAGTACTTC.

The J gene is TRBJ2-1, the V gene TRBV7-2, with 14 positions matching TRBD2. The length of the CDR3 is 16 residues. Germline V CDR1 and CDR2: SGHTA, FQGNSA. The V segment lost 6 bases and the J segment 9 bases; nucleotides outside the gene matches: 10. CDR3 region: CASRLRTSGGWGEQFF. The DNA for the CDR3 is TGTGCCAGCAGGCTTAGGACTAGCGGGGGGTGGGGTGAGCAGTTCTTC.

The chain links TRBV7-2 to TRBJ2-6, with 8 bases identical to TRBD2. Losses at the gene ends were 1 base for V and 0 bases for J; bases not matched to a gene: 8. From germline, CDR1 is SGHTA and CDR2 FQGNSA. The CDR3 runs 19 residues. The CDR3 region has the DNA TGTGCCAGCAGCTTAGAGGGTAGCGGGGCCCTCTCTGGGGCCAACGTCCTGACTTTC. Translation gives CASSLEGSGALSGANVLTF.

The gene calls are TRBV5-4 and TRBJ2-1; 9 bases match TRBD2. Germline V gene lookup returns CDR1 SGHNT and CDR2 YYREEE (reference sequence). The V gene end was trimmed by 1 base and the J gene end by 7 bases; junction bases not matched to a gene: 9. The CDR3 contains 16 residues. The DNA for the CDR3 is TGTGCCAGCAGCTTGACCGGGACTAGCTGGGCTAATGAGCAGTTCTTC. Its translation is CASSLTGTSWANEQFF. The whole variable domain, filled in from reference TRBV5-4 and TRBJ2-1, reads ETGVTQSPTHLIKTRGQQVTLRCSSQSGHNTVSWYQQALGQGPQFIFQYYREEENGRGNFPPRFSGLQFPNYSSELNVNALELDDSALYLCASSLTGTSWANEQFFGPGTRLTVL.

The chain links TRBV13 to TRBJ1-2; the match to TRBD1 covers 9 bases. Germline CDR1 PRHDT, CDR2 FYEKMQ (reference sequence). Trimming removed 2 bases from V and 3 bases from J; junction bases left unmatched: 4. This CDR3 contains 15 residues. The CDR3 region is CASSLRGQGDYGYTF. In nucleotides, the CDR3 is TGTGCCAGCAGCTTAAGGGGACAGGGAGACTATGGCTACACCTTC.

The chain combines TRBV19 with TRBJ1-4; tentative D call: TRBD1 (6 bases). The V and J ends lost 8 bases and 4 bases respectively, with 17 bases between them. Germline lookup yields CDR1 LNHDA and CDR2 SQIVND (reference sequence). The CDR3 length is 15 residues. CDR3 nucleotide sequence: TGTGCCAGTGGGCCGCAGGGGTTGAGTAATGAAAAACTGTTTTTT. It encodes CASGPQGLSNEKLFF. Using reference TRBV19 and TRBJ1-4 for the parts outside the CDR3, the full variable domain is DGGITQSPKYLFRKEGQNVTLSCEQNLNHDAMYWYRQDPGQGLRLIYYSQIVNDFQKGDIAEGYSVSREKKESFPLTVTSAQKNPTAFYLCASGPQGLSNEKLFFGSGTQLSVL.

This sequence joins TRBV5-1 and TRBJ1-1; TRBD1 matches at 7 bases. Germline assignment: CDR1 SGHRS and CDR2 YFSETQ. Trimming took 0 bases from V and 8 from J; bases not matched to a gene: 13. The CDR3 sequence is 16 residues long. The CDR3 DNA reads as TGCGCCAGCAGCTTGGAAGGGGGCGGAGGGCTTGCCGAAGCTTTCTTT. Residues: CASSLEGGGGLAEAFF.

The chain links TRBV6-6 to TRBJ1-2; D perhaps matches TRBD1 (5 bases). The germline gives CDR1 MNHNY, CDR2 SVGAGI (reference sequence). V was cut by 0 bases and J by 8 bases, with 19 bases left in between. The CDR3 consists of 16 residues. CDR3 DNA sequence: TGTGCCAGCAGTTACTCGGCCGCCGGGGGGAGTTGGGGCTACACCTTC. It encodes CASSYSAAGGSWGYTF.

The V and J genes are TRBV24-1 and TRBJ2-1, with TRBD1 as a possible D gene (5 bases). Trimming took off 5 bases at V and 0 bases at J, with 7 bases between the two ends. The CDR3 has 14 amino acids. The germline V gene encodes CDR1 KGHDR and CDR2 SFDVKD. CDR3: CATSGQSSYNEQFF. The CDR3, as DNA: TGTGCCACCAGTGGACAGAGCTCCTACAATGAGCAGTTCTTC.

The chain carries TRBV7-9 and TRBJ1-6; perhaps TRBD1 as D (6 bases). V was shortened by 5 bases and J by 3 bases, with 14 bases between the two germline ends. CDR1 is SEHNR, CDR2 FQNEAQ, per germline (reference sequence). The CDR3 extends over 16 amino acids. CDR3 nucleotides: TGTGCCAGCAGCGGGGGCGTGAGCTACTATAATTCACCCCTCCACTTT. The encoded protein is CASSGGVSYYNSPLHF.

This chain links TRBV4-2 with TRBJ1-4; possible D gene TRBD1, 5 bases. Germline V CDR1 and CDR2: LGHNA, YNFKEQ. Trimming took 4 bases from V and 0 from J, leaving 12 bases between them. This CDR3 comprises 16 residues. This CDR3 is CASSPPQGATNEKLFF. The CDR3 DNA is TGTGCCAGCAGCCCCCCCCAGGGTGCAACTAATGAAAAACTGTTTTTT.

About this clone: The same CDR3 is also encoded by other DNA sequences in this sample. The chain is built from TRBV3-1 (or the pseudogene TRBV3-2) and TRBJ1-2, with D uncertain. This CDR3 is 12 amino acids long. Germline-derived CDR1 and CDR2 are LGHDT and YNNKEL (reference sequence). Trimming stripped 0 bases from V and 7 bases from J, with 6 bases between. The CDR3: CASSQDTRGYTF. DNA of the CDR3: TGTGCCAGCAGCCAAGATACTCGTGGCTACACCTTC.

The chain recombines TRBV5-1 with TRBJ2-5, with 10 bases matching TRBD2. With 0 bases clipped from V and 1 base from J, the junction kept 3 bases outside the gene matches. Germline-derived CDR1 and CDR2 are SGHRS and YFSETQ. This CDR3 contains 16 residues. The chain's CDR3 is CASSLAERGGQETQYF. The CDR3 DNA is TGCGCCAGCAGCTTGGCGGAGCGGGGGGGCCAAGAGACCCAGTACTTC.

The genes are TRBV3-1 (or the pseudogene TRBV3-2) and TRBJ1-2; 9 positions agree with TRBD1. The CDR3 consists of 14 residues. V was clipped by 0 bases and J by 7 bases; unmatched bases: 3. The germline gives CDR1 LGHDT, CDR2 YNNKEL (reference sequence). As DNA, the CDR3 is TGTGCCAGCAGCCAAGATTGGACAGGGGTTGGCTACACCTTC. This sequence encodes CASSQDWTGVGYTF.

The V gene is TRBV19, the J gene TRBJ2-5, with TRBD1 identical over 8 bases. This CDR3 contains 14 residues. CDR1 is LNHDA, CDR2 SQIVND, per germline (reference sequence). The ends lost 5 bases at V and 3 bases at J; junction bases unmatched: 5. The CDR3 DNA reads as TGTGCCAGTAGTCTCGGACAGGGAAAAGAGACCCAGTACTTC. It encodes CASSLGQGKETQYF.

The chain joins TRBV18 to TRBJ1-5, with 7 nucleotides matching TRBD1. Germline CDR1 reads KGHSH; CDR2 reads LQKENI. The CDR3 extends over 15 amino acids. V gave up 2 bases and J gave up 4 bases; unmatched junction bases: 5. The CDR3 region has the DNA TGTGCCAGCTCACCAACCGGGACAGTAAATCAGCCCCAGCATTTT. Amino acid sequence: CASSPTGTVNQPQHF.

The CDR3 DNA is TGTGCCAGCAGCCGGGCGGCGGACTCGGGTCAGCCCCAGCATTTT. Translating it yields CASSRAADSGQPQHF. The J gene is TRBJ1-5, the V gene TRBV5-6; D is unclear. Trimming removed 4 bases from V and 6 bases from J, with 17 bases in between. The V gene's germline CDR1 is SGHDT and CDR2 YYEEEE. The CDR3 extends over 15 amino acids.

The rearrangement uses TRBV19 and TRBJ1-1; the D is unclear. The V end was cut by 7 bases, the J end by 0 bases, with 12 bases between. This CDR3 contains 14 residues. CDR1 and CDR2 (germline): LNHDA, SQIVND (reference sequence). The CDR3: CASKARGLNTEAFF. The CDR3 DNA reads as TGTGCCAGTAAGGCGCGGGGATTGAACACTGAAGCTTTCTTT. The entire variable domain, with the rest obtained from reference TRBV19 and TRBJ1-1, is as follows: DGGITQSPKYLFRKEGQNVTLSCEQNLNHDAMYWYRQDPGQGLRLIYYSQIVNDFQKGDIAEGYSVSREKKESFPLTVTSAQKNPTAFYLCASKARGLNTEAFFGQGTRLTVV.

The chain employs TRBV5-4 and TRBJ2-1, with TRBD2 identical over 8 bases. Germline trimming cut 0 bases from V and 5 bases from J; bases unmatched to any gene: 7. CDR1 SGHNT and CDR2 YYREEE come from the germline V gene (reference sequence). This CDR3 has 16 amino acids. CDR3 nucleotides: TGTGCCAGCAGCTTGGTTGTCGGGGGGGCCGACAATGAGCAGTTCTTC. Its protein product is CASSLVVGGADNEQFF.